This TCR beta chain originates from a study of OX40 agonist ivuxolimab in advanced cancers. Study-wide context: Every patient in dose escalation had hepatocellular carcinoma, melanoma, renal cell or head and neck cancer.

With 3 bases clipped from V and 4 bases from J, the junction kept 2 bases outside the gene matches. Per the germline V gene, CDR1 is KGHSH and CDR2 is LQKENI. The CDR3 is 14 residues long. Sequencing used immunoSEQ multiplex PCR; TCRdb keeps in-frame clones, though not all of them. This sample has just under 60,000 clones; about 90% occur once, and the top ten carry 3% to 4%. The origin of this receptor is an adult with an advanced solid tumor such as melanoma, head and neck, liver or kidney cancer. V is TRBV18 and J is TRBJ1-2; 10 nucleotides align to TRBD1. Material: CD4+ or CD8+ T cells sorted from blood, obtained in a trial of the OX40 agonist ivuxolimab. The CDR3 DNA sequence: TGTGCCAGCTCACCGGACAGGGGGATCTATGGCTACACCTTC. As protein: CASSPDRGIYGYTF.